This T cell receptor beta chain appears in the sequencing data of a study of identical twins. The study, taken as a whole, reports: Because invariant MAIT and iNKT cells could be present, zero-insertion analyses could be partly confounded.

Regarding this clonotype: The antigen remains undetermined.

Each CDR3 protein gets one entry after TCRdb re-called the 5' RACE reads with MiXCR. The table has some 500,000 distinct CDR3 sequences, approximately 15% seen once. The CDR3 loop spans 12 amino acids. Germline V gene data show CDR1 as DFQATT and CDR2 as SNEGSKA (reference sequence). The V gene lost 6 bases and the J gene lost 0 bases, with 7 bases spanning the gap. The data were also submitted as part of a second study, on yellow fever vaccine responses in identical twins.

The specimen sequenced was CD4+ T cells sorted from blood. The rearrangement uses TRBV20-1 and TRBJ2-3; D is undetermined. The source of this sequence is a woman younger than 35 in good health. In nucleotides, the CDR3 is TGCAGTGCCCCGACTAGCACAGATACGCAGTATTTT. Translating gives CSAPTSTDTQYF.